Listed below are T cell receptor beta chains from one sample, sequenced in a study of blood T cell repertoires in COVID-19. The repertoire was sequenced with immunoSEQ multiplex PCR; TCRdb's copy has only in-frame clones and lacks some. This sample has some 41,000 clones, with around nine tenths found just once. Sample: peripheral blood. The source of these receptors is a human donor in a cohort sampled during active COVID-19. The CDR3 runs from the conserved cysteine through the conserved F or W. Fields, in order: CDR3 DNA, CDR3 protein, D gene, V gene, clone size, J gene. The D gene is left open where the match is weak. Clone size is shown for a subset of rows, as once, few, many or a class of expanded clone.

CDR3 DNA: TGTGCCAGCAGCCTGACTAGCGGGAGTGTGCAAGAGACCCAGTACTTC
CDR3 protein: CASSLTSGSVQETQYF
D gene: TRBD2
V gene: TRBV7-6
clone size: -
J gene: TRBJ2-5

CDR3 DNA: TGTGCCAGCAGTTTATCAGGGGCTGGAAACACCATATATTTT
CDR3 protein: CASSLSGAGNTIYF
D gene: -
V gene: TRBV27
clone size: -
J gene: TRBJ1-3

CDR3 DNA: TGTGCCAGCCAGGTTACAGATACGCAGTATTTT
CDR3 protein: CASQVTDTQYF
D gene: -
V gene: TRBV19
clone size: -
J gene: TRBJ2-3

CDR3 DNA: TGTGCCAGGACAGGGATAGGAAACACCATATATTTT
CDR3 protein: CARTGIGNTIYF
D gene: TRBD1
V gene: TRBV2
clone size: -
J gene: TRBJ1-3

CDR3 DNA: TGTGCCAGCAGCTCCCCTTCTTGGGGAGGTGAAGGAAACACCATATATTTT
CDR3 protein: CASSSPSWGGEGNTIYF
D gene: -
V gene: TRBV13
clone size: -
J gene: TRBJ1-3

CDR3 DNA: TGTGCCAGCAGCCGGACGGACAGGGTTGATCAGCCCCAGCATTTT
CDR3 protein: CASSRTDRVDQPQHF
D gene: TRBD1
V gene: TRBV7-4
clone size: -
J gene: TRBJ1-5

CDR3 DNA: TGCAGTGCTAGTGAGGCAGGGGTGTACACTGAAGCTTTCTTT
CDR3 protein: CSASEAGVYTEAFF
D gene: -
V gene: TRBV20-1
clone size: -
J gene: TRBJ1-1

CDR3 DNA: TGTGCCAGCAGTTTAAGGGGTGGGGAGACCCAGTACTTC
CDR3 protein: CASSLRGGETQYF
D gene: -
V gene: TRBV27
clone size: -
J gene: TRBJ2-5

CDR3 DNA: TGTGCCAGCAGCGTAACCGCCAAGGGGTTGGCTTTCTTT
CDR3 protein: CASSVTAKGLAFF
D gene: -
V gene: TRBV7-3
clone size: -
J gene: TRBJ1-1

CDR3 DNA: TGTGCCAGCAGGAGGACAGACCGGGCGCAGTTCTTC
CDR3 protein: CASRRTDRAQFF
D gene: -
V gene: TRBV28
clone size: -
J gene: TRBJ2-1

CDR3 DNA: TGTGCCAGCAGCCAAGGAATGCTAGCGGGAGCCTACGAGCAGTACTTC
CDR3 protein: CASSQGMLAGAYEQYF
D gene: TRBD2
V gene: TRBV3-1/TRBV3-2
clone size: -
J gene: TRBJ2-7

CDR3 DNA: TGCAGCGTTGCTGACGGACATAACTATGGCTACACCTTC
CDR3 protein: CSVADGHNYGYTF
D gene: -
V gene: TRBV29-1
clone size: -
J gene: TRBJ1-2

CDR3 DNA: TGTGCCTGTGCGAGGCACCTGAACACTGAAGCTTTCTTT
CDR3 protein: CACARHLNTEAFF
D gene: -
V gene: TRBV30
clone size: -
J gene: TRBJ1-1

CDR3 DNA: TGTGCCAGCAGCCCCAGCCAGGTTAATTCACCCCTCCACTTT
CDR3 protein: CASSPSQVNSPLHF
D gene: -
V gene: TRBV7-2
clone size: -
J gene: TRBJ1-6

CDR3 DNA: TGCAGCGTTGTTCGGGACAGAAATGGCTACACCTTC
CDR3 protein: CSVVRDRNGYTF
D gene: TRBD1
V gene: TRBV29-1
clone size: -
J gene: TRBJ1-2

CDR3 DNA: TGTGCCAGTAGTATGGTGCAGGGGACTAGCGGGAGGCTCGAGCAGTACTTC
CDR3 protein: CASSMVQGTSGRLEQYF
D gene: TRBD2
V gene: TRBV19
clone size: -
J gene: TRBJ2-7

CDR3 DNA: TGTGCCAGCAGCCCAGGGCCTTCCTACGAGCAGTACTTC
CDR3 protein: CASSPGPSYEQYF
D gene: -
V gene: TRBV7-8
clone size: -
J gene: TRBJ2-7

CDR3 DNA: TGTGCCAGCAGCTTGGGCAGGGGGGACGAGAAGGGCTACACCTTC
CDR3 protein: CASSLGRGDEKGYTF
D gene: TRBD1
V gene: TRBV5-4
clone size: -
J gene: TRBJ1-2

CDR3 DNA: TGTGCCAGCAGTTTGATATTCCAGGGGACCTACGAGCAGTACTTC
CDR3 protein: CASSLIFQGTYEQYF
D gene: -
V gene: TRBV6-5
clone size: -
J gene: TRBJ2-7

CDR3 DNA: TGTGCCAGCAGTTTAGTAGAGAACACTGAAGCTTTCTTT
CDR3 protein: CASSLVENTEAFF
D gene: -
V gene: TRBV12-3/TRBV12-4
clone size: -
J gene: TRBJ1-1

CDR3 DNA: TGCGCCAGCAGCCAAGATCTAAAGACAGGGGTGGCCAACGTCCTGACTTTC
CDR3 protein: CASSQDLKTGVANVLTF
D gene: TRBD1
V gene: TRBV4-3
clone size: -
J gene: TRBJ2-6

CDR3 DNA: TGCAGCGTGTACGGTGGGACTAGCGGGAGTTATCTGTTCTTC
CDR3 protein: CSVYGGTSGSYLFF
D gene: TRBD2
V gene: TRBV29-1
clone size: -
J gene: TRBJ2-1

CDR3 DNA: TGTGCCAGCAGTTACACAGGGAATAATCAGCCCCAGCATTTT
CDR3 protein: CASSYTGNNQPQHF
D gene: -
V gene: TRBV6-2/TRBV6-3
clone size: -
J gene: TRBJ1-5

CDR3 DNA: TGCGCCAGCAGCCAAGAGTGGCGGGCAGCCTACAATGAGCAGTTCTTC
CDR3 protein: CASSQEWRAAYNEQFF
D gene: -
V gene: TRBV4-3
clone size: -
J gene: TRBJ2-1

CDR3 DNA: TGTGCCAGCAGCTCCCCCCGGGGCAATCAGCCCCAGCATTTT
CDR3 protein: CASSSPRGNQPQHF
D gene: -
V gene: TRBV5-6
clone size: -
J gene: TRBJ1-5

CDR3 DNA: TGTGCCAGCAGCGTAGGGACAGGGGGCGAAGAGACCCAGTACTTC
CDR3 protein: CASSVGTGGEETQYF
D gene: TRBD1
V gene: TRBV9
clone size: -
J gene: TRBJ2-5

CDR3 DNA: TGTGCCAGCAGTTACTCCGACGGACACAATCAGCCCCAGCATTTT
CDR3 protein: CASSYSDGHNQPQHF
D gene: -
V gene: TRBV6-6
clone size: -
J gene: TRBJ1-5

CDR3 DNA: TGCAGCGTTGAAGTTCGCTCGCTGGGACTAGCGGAATACAATGAGCAGTTCTTC
CDR3 protein: CSVEVRSLGLAEYNEQFF
D gene: TRBD2
V gene: TRBV29-1
clone size: -
J gene: TRBJ2-1

CDR3 DNA: TGTGCCAGCAGTTACGGAGGGCGCTACTCTAATGAAAAACTGTTTTTT
CDR3 protein: CASSYGGRYSNEKLFF
D gene: -
V gene: TRBV6-5
clone size: -
J gene: TRBJ1-4

CDR3 DNA: TGTGCCAGCAGTCCCACAGGGGCCAGGCGGACTAATGAAAAACTGTTTTTT
CDR3 protein: CASSPTGARRTNEKLFF
D gene: TRBD1
V gene: TRBV28
clone size: -
J gene: TRBJ1-4

CDR3 DNA: TGTGCCTGGAGAAAGACAGAGCATAGCAATCAGCCCCAGCATTTT
CDR3 protein: CAWRKTEHSNQPQHF
D gene: -
V gene: TRBV30
clone size: -
J gene: TRBJ1-5

CDR3 DNA: TGTGCCAGCAGCTTAAGACAGCAGAACACTGAAGCTTTCTTT
CDR3 protein: CASSLRQQNTEAFF
D gene: -
V gene: TRBV7-9
clone size: -
J gene: TRBJ1-1

CDR3 DNA: TGCGCCAGCAGCTTGAGGCAGGGGAACACTGAAGCTTTCTTT
CDR3 protein: CASSLRQGNTEAFF
D gene: -
V gene: TRBV5-1
clone size: few
J gene: TRBJ1-1

CDR3 DNA: TGTGCCAGCAGTGAGATACAGGGGCGCTCTGGAAACACCATATATTTT
CDR3 protein: CASSEIQGRSGNTIYF
D gene: TRBD1
V gene: TRBV2
clone size: -
J gene: TRBJ1-3

CDR3 DNA: TGTGCCAGCAGCCCGGGACAGCGACTAAACACTGAAGCTTTCTTT
CDR3 protein: CASSPGQRLNTEAFF
D gene: TRBD1
V gene: TRBV9
clone size: -
J gene: TRBJ1-1

CDR3 DNA: TGTGCCAGCAGCCAAAAGGTCGGGATTTCGGGACTAGGTCCCTACAATGAGCAGTTCTTC
CDR3 protein: CASSQKVGISGLGPYNEQFF
D gene: TRBD2
V gene: TRBV9
clone size: -
J gene: TRBJ2-1

CDR3 DNA: TGCGCCAGCAGCTTGGCGACAGGGCAAGAGACCCAGTACTTC
CDR3 protein: CASSLATGQETQYF
D gene: TRBD1
V gene: TRBV5-1
clone size: -
J gene: TRBJ2-5

CDR3 DNA: TGTGCCAGTAGTGGGGCGATGGGCACAGATACGCAGTATTTT
CDR3 protein: CASSGAMGTDTQYF
D gene: -
V gene: TRBV19
clone size: once
J gene: TRBJ2-3

CDR3 DNA: TGTGCCAGCGGACTCATAGACAGGGACCACGAGCAGTACTTC
CDR3 protein: CASGLIDRDHEQYF
D gene: TRBD1
V gene: TRBV5-4
clone size: -
J gene: TRBJ2-7

CDR3 DNA: TGTGCCAGTAGTTCGGACAGGGGGGAGGGTCAGCCCCAGCATTTT
CDR3 protein: CASSSDRGEGQPQHF
D gene: TRBD1
V gene: TRBV19
clone size: -
J gene: TRBJ1-5

CDR3 DNA: TGCGCCAGCAGCTTGACACAGGGAGTGGGAAACACCATATATTTT
CDR3 protein: CASSLTQGVGNTIYF
D gene: -
V gene: TRBV5-1
clone size: -
J gene: TRBJ1-3

CDR3 DNA: TGTGCCAGCAGTTACTCGACGGGGGTCAGAAACTACGAGCAGTACTTC
CDR3 protein: CASSYSTGVRNYEQYF
D gene: -
V gene: TRBV6-5
clone size: -
J gene: TRBJ2-7

CDR3 DNA: TGTGCCTGGAGTGTGTCCAGGGGGCCCTACGAGCAGTACTTC
CDR3 protein: CAWSVSRGPYEQYF
D gene: TRBD1
V gene: TRBV30
clone size: once
J gene: TRBJ2-7